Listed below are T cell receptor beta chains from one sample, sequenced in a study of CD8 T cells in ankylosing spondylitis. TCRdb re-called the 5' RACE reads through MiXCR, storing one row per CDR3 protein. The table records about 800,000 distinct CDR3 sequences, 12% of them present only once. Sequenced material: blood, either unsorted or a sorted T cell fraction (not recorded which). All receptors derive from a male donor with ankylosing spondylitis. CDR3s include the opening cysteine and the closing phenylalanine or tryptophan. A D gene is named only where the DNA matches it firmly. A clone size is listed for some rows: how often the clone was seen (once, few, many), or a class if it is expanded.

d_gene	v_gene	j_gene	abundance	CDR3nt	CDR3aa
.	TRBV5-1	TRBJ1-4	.	TGCGCCAGCAGCCGGCGGTCTGCAACTAATGAAAAACTGTTTTTT	CASSRRSATNEKLFF
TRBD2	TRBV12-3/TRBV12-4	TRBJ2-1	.	TGTGCCAGCACCCGGACTAGCGGGGGGACCTACAATGAGCAGTTCTTC	CASTRTSGGTYNEQFF
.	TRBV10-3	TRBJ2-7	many	TGTGCCATCAGTATATCGTCTTACTCCTACGAGCAGTACTTC	CAISISSYSYEQYF
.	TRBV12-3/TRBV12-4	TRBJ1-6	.	TGTGCCAGCAGTCGGGCGGGGGCCTCCGGTTCACCCCTCCACTTT	CASSRAGASGSPLHF
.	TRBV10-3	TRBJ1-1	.	TGTGCCATCAGTGAGGGCCAGCGAGGGGGTTTCTTT	CAISEGQRGGFF
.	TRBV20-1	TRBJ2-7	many	TGCAGTGCTAGAGATCGACGAGGCCAATACGAGCAGTACTTC	CSARDRRGQYEQYF
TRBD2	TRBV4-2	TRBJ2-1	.	TGTGCCAGCAGCCAAGAAAGTAGCGGGCCTCCCAATGAGCAGTTCTTC	CASSQESSGPPNEQFF
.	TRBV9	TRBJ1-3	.	TGTGCCAGCAGCGAGGACCTTGGAAACACCATATATTTT	CASSEDLGNTIYF
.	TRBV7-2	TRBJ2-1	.	TGTGCCAGCAGCTCCCAGGGCAGGGGAGGGAATGAGCAGTTCTTC	CASSSQGRGGNEQFF
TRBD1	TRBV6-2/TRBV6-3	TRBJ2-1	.	TGTGCCAGCAGTTACTCGACCGGGACAGGGGTTTACAATGAGCAGTTCTTC	CASSYSTGTGVYNEQFF